This T cell receptor beta chain was sequenced during a study of cytomegalovirus exposure and HLA in healthy donors. A word on this clone: Its antigen is currently unknown.

Using immunoSEQ multiplex PCR, the repertoire was profiled, and TCRdb retains in-frame clones only, with some absent. The repertoire has roughly 300,000 clones, just over 85% of them found once; the top ten carry 0.7% to 0.85%. Findings and caveats of the study: Altogether, 150 to 200 TCR beta chains were recorded as cytomegalovirus-associated. Most TCRs appeared rarely, but some public TCRs recurred in many donors.

The approximately 130-subject validation cohort, separate from the approximately 640-subject first cohort, included the donors. Trimming stripped 7 bases from V and 4 bases from J, with 11 bases between. Germline CDR1 reads MDHEN; CDR2 reads SYDVKM. This CDR3 is 12 amino acids long. This sequence joins TRBV28 and TRBJ2-7; D possibly corresponds to TRBD2 (5 bases). The sequencing sample was made of PBMCs. The source is a woman between 18 and 29 years old in good health and CMV-seronegative. CDR3: CASTRRFYEQYF. The DNA of the CDR3 is TGTGCCAGCACCCGGAGGTTTTACGAGCAGTACTTC.